The 18 T cell receptor beta chains below come from one sample, sequenced in a study of a mutant IDH1 vaccine in newly diagnosed glioma. Their antigens are not known. Clones were read by immunoSEQ multiplex PCR, and TCRdb kept only the in-frame ones, dropping some. The profile shows 45,000 or so clones, 65% to 90% of them singletons. Stated time point: week 35, safety follow-up. The vaccine gave 300 ug of a 20-mer mutant IDH1 peptide subcutaneously per dose. Sequenced here: PBMCs, sampled from a glioma patient whose treatment included an IDH1 peptide vaccine. The source is a woman in her thirties or forties with glioma. Some clones in this sample may be carry-over from other donors' samples.

V is TRBV5-4 and J is TRBJ2-3; D might be TRBD1 (6 bases). The CDR3 contains 15 residues. Germline CDR1 is SGHNT and CDR2 is YYREEE (reference sequence). Between the trimmed V and J ends, which lost 4 bases and 0 bases, there was a span of 12 bases. The chain's CDR3 is CASSNRAESTDTQYF. In nucleotides, the CDR3 is TGTGCCAGCAGCAACAGGGCCGAGAGCACAGATACGCAGTATTTT.

The chain uses TRBV5-6 and TRBJ1-4; D gene uncertain. The ends were cut back, 4 bases at V and 0 bases at J, with 13 bases in the middle. Looked up from germline, CDR1 is SGHDT and CDR2 is YYEEEE. The CDR3 consists of 16 residues. The CDR3 here is CASSILDGATNEKLFF. As DNA, the CDR3 is TGTGCCAGCAGCATACTGGACGGTGCAACTAATGAAAAACTGTTTTTT.

Remarks on this clone: Relative to the germline gene, one junction end is altered; a read error may explain this. The chain combines TRBV2 with TRBJ2-7; D is ambiguous. The CDR3 is 13 amino acids. The V gene's germline CDR1 is SNHLY and CDR2 FYNNEI. The CDR3 region has the DNA TGTGCCAGCAGCGAAGAGAAGGGTGGCGAGCAGTACTTC. Translating gives CASSEEKGGEQYF.

The genes are TRBV6-1 and TRBJ1-6, with D perhaps matching TRBD1 (5 bases). The germline gives CDR1 MNHNS, CDR2 SASEGT. The V and J ends lost 4 bases and 5 bases respectively, with 9 bases between them. This CDR3 region has 14 residues. The CDR3 nucleotides are TGTGCCAGCAGTGCGGGCAGGGATAATTCACCCCTCCACTTT. Protein sequence: CASSAGRDNSPLHF.

This chain connects TRBV19 to TRBJ1-5; D is possibly TRBD1 (5 bases). The CDR3 runs 13 residues. V shed 6 bases and J shed 2 bases, with 8 bases lying between them. Germline assignment: CDR1 LNHDA and CDR2 SQIVND (reference sequence). CDR3 region: CASRRGGNQPQHF. The CDR3 bases are TGTGCCAGTAGGAGGGGTGGCAATCAGCCCCAGCATTTT.

V gene TRBV5-1 combines with J gene TRBJ2-3, with D possibly matching TRBD2 (5 bases). Deletions cut 1 base from V and 3 bases from J, with 21 bases between. This CDR3 spans 18 amino acids. In germline, CDR1 is SGHRS, CDR2 YFSETQ. CDR3 sequence: CASSLMARGRTGTDTQYF. DNA of the CDR3: TGCGCCAGCAGCTTGATGGCCCGCGGTCGGACGGGGACAGATACGCAGTATTTT. The full variable domain, rest sourced from reference TRBV5-1 and TRBJ2-3, is KAGVTQTPRYLIKTRGQQVTLSCSPISGHRSVSWYQQTPGQGLQFLFEYFSETQRNKGNFPGRFSGRQFSNSRSEMNVSTLELGDSALYLCASSLMARGRTGTDTQYFGPGTRLTVL.

V usage is TRBV14 and J usage is TRBJ2-7; D unclear. Germline loops: CDR1 SGHDN, CDR2 FVKESK. V was pared by 1 base and J by 7 bases, with 11 bases between. The CDR3 consists of 13 residues. The CDR3, as DNA: TGTGCCAGCAGCCAAGGGGTAATCCTGGAGCAGTACTTC. As protein: CASSQGVILEQYF.

The chain carries TRBV7-9 and TRBJ1-5, with a weak D call TRBD1 (5 bases). V shed 5 bases and J shed 11 bases, with 16 bases lying between them. Germline assignment: CDR1 SEHNR and CDR2 FQNEAQ (reference sequence). This CDR3 is built from 13 residues. CDR3 DNA sequence: TGTGCCAGCAGCCCCCGGGGGGAATTGACCCAGCATTTT. This sequence encodes CASSPRGELTQHF. Drawing the rest from reference TRBV7-9 and TRBJ1-5, the complete variable domain is DTGVSQNPRHKITKRGQNVTFRCDPISEHNRLYWYRQTLGQGPEFLTYFQNEAQLEKSRLLSDRFSAERPKGSFSTLEIQRTEQGDSAMYLCASSPRGELTQHFGDGTRLSIL.

The chain couples TRBV5-4 to TRBJ2-7, with 7 positions matching TRBD2. CDR3 length: 15 residues. Trimming took 2 bases from V and 7 from J; bases not matched to a gene: 12. Germline assignment: CDR1 SGHNT and CDR2 YYREEE (reference sequence). CDR3 amino acids: CASSFRGGVKGEQYF. CDR3 in DNA: TGTGCCAGCAGCTTTAGGGGAGGGGTGAAGGGGGAGCAGTACTTC.

J is TRBJ2-7 and V is TRBV7-2, with TRBD1 matching over 8 bases. With 5 bases clipped from V and 3 bases from J, the junction kept 9 bases outside the gene matches. Germline-derived CDR1 and CDR2 are SGHTA and FQGNSA. The CDR3 length is 15 residues. The CDR3 region is CASSPSPTGGYEQYF. The CDR3 DNA is TGTGCCAGCAGCCCGTCCCCTACAGGGGGCTACGAGCAGTACTTC.

V and J are TRBV6-5 and TRBJ2-7; 9 bases line up with TRBD1. Germline trimming cut 1 base from V and 2 bases from J; bases unmatched to any gene: 3. CDR1 and CDR2 (germline): MNHEY, SVGAGI. The CDR3 loop spans 15 amino acids. The CDR3, as DNA: TGTGCCAGCAGTTACTGGGACAGGGAAACCTACGAGCAGTACTTC. This gives the protein CASSYWDRETYEQYF.

The chain is built from TRBV20-1 and TRBJ2-1; D unresolved. The CDR3 runs to 11 residues. V was clipped by 6 bases and J by 5 bases, with 8 bases between them. Germline CDR1 DFQATT, CDR2 SNEGSKA (reference sequence). The CDR3 region is CSALGHNEQFF. CDR3 nucleotide sequence: TGCAGTGCCCTCGGTCACAATGAGCAGTTCTTC.

The gene calls are TRBV5-4 and TRBJ2-5; 7 bases line up with TRBD1. The ends lost 5 bases at V and 2 bases at J; junction bases unmatched: 6. The CDR3 consists of 14 residues. Germline CDR1 is SGHNT and CDR2 is YYREEE (reference sequence). The CDR3 DNA sequence: TGTGCCAGCAGTTTCGGGACAGATCAAGAGACCCAGTACTTC. This encodes CASSFGTDQETQYF.

The V and J genes are TRBV6-1 and TRBJ1-5, with D hard to call. The V end was cut by 7 bases, the J end by 5 bases, with 12 bases between. This CDR3 has 13 amino acids. CDR1 and CDR2 (germline): MNHNS, SASEGT. The CDR3 DNA is TGTGCCAGCACTCCCTGGGCTCATCAGCCCCAGCATTTT. Amino acid sequence: CASTPWAHQPQHF.

This chain joins TRBV7-2 and TRBJ1-4; D is possibly TRBD1 (5 bases). CDR3 size: 13 residues. V was clipped by 2 bases and J by 10 bases, with 11 bases between them. Germline V gene data show CDR1 as SGHTA and CDR2 as FQGNSA. CDR3 residues: CASSLPRGGKLFF. The CDR3 nucleotides read TGTGCCAGCAGCTTACCGAGGGGCGGAAAACTGTTTTTT.

The rearrangement uses TRBV27 and TRBJ1-2; no reliable D call. The ends were cut back, 6 bases at V and 6 bases at J, with 11 bases in the middle. Germline V gives CDR1 MNHEY, CDR2 SMNVEV (reference sequence). The CDR3 loop spans 12 amino acids. CDR3 DNA sequence: TGTGCCAGCAGGATAGGAAGGGATGGCTACACCTTC. This codes for CASRIGRDGYTF.

The chain joins TRBV19 to TRBJ1-2, with 8 positions matching TRBD1. Germline V gene lookup returns CDR1 LNHDA and CDR2 SQIVND (reference sequence). V trimming: 0 bases; J trimming: 4 bases; junction bases outside the gene matches: 13. The CDR3 is 18 amino acids. The CDR3 nucleotides are TGTGCCAGTAGTATAGATCTTCTGGGACAGGACCTTACCTATGGCTACACCTTC. Protein: CASSIDLLGQDLTYGYTF.

This chain links TRBV6-5 with TRBJ2-6, with D unresolved. This CDR3 is built from 15 residues. Germline V gene lookup returns CDR1 MNHEY and CDR2 SVGAGI. Between the trimmed V and J ends, which lost 6 bases and 3 bases, there was a span of 12 bases. The CDR3 DNA is TGTGCCAGCAGCCGACGCCCGGTTGGGGCCAACGTCCTGACTTTC. Amino acids: CASSRRPVGANVLTF.